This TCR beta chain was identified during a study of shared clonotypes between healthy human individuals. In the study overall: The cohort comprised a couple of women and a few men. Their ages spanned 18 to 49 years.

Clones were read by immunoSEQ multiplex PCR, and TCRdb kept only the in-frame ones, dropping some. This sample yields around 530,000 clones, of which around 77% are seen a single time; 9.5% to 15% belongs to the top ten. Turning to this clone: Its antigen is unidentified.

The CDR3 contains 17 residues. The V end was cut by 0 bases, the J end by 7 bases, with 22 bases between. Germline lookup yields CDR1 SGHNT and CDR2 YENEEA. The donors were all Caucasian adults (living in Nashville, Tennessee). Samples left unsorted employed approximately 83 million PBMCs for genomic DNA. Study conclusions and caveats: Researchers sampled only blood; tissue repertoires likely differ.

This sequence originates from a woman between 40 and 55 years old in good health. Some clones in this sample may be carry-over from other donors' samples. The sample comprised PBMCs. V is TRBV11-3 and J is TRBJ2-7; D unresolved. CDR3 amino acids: CASSLDSLRAAAGEQYF. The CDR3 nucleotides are TGTGCCAGCAGCTTAGATTCGTTAAGGGCGGCCGCCGGGGAGCAGTACTTC. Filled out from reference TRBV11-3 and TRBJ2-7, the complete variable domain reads EAGVVQSPRYKIIEKKQPVAFWCNPISGHNTLYWYLQNLGQGPELLIRYENEEAVDDSQLPKDRFSAERLKGVDSTLKIQPAELGDSAVYLCASSLDSLRAAAGEQYFGPGTRLTVT.